This record looks at one T cell receptor beta chain sequence and its context. The data are from a study of blood T cell repertoires in COVID-19. Libraries were prepared by immunoSEQ multiplex PCR; TCRdb keeps only in-frame clonotypes and omits some of them. The top ten clones hold around 7.8% of a sample with roughly 290,000 clones, roughly 86% of them seen once. V lost 5 bases to trimming and J lost 0 bases, with 13 bases between them. This CDR3 contains 15 residues. CDR1 and CDR2 from the germline V gene are GTSNPN and SVGIG (reference sequence). The sequence was collected from a woman aged 45 to 65 who had recovered from COVID-19. This chain links TRBV30 with TRBJ2-2, with D maybe TRBD2 (6 bases). Material for sequencing was peripheral blood. This CDR3 reads CAWVKSGSNTGELFF. The CDR3 nucleotides are TGTGCCTGGGTGAAGAGCGGGTCGAACACCGGGGAGCTGTTTTTT.